This TCR beta chain was recorded in a study of neurological immune-mediated disorders. Study results and limitations: In HTLV-1-associated myelopathy, TCR clonal expansion was greatest, whereas multiple sclerosis had the least, falling below healthy controls.

The authors made cDNA by 5'RACE with 10-nucleotide random UMIs. TCRdb re-called the 5' RACE reads through MiXCR, storing one row per CDR3 protein. Of some 66,000 distinct CDR3 sequences in the sample, 4.1% were seen once. This clonotype was counted many times. Antigen: not known. Germline loops: CDR1 ENHRY, CDR2 SYGVKD. V gave up 1 base and J gave up 0 bases; unmatched junction bases: 4. The CDR3 length is 17 residues. Where libraries were unsorted, they were derived from 2 million PBMCs stored at -80 degrees C. This chain joins TRBV10-3 and TRBJ2-3; 10 bases are shared with TRBD2. This receptor was taken from a man aged 50 or older with multiple sclerosis. Sequencing was done on a sample of PBMCs. The CDR3 loop reads CAISELGLASSTDTQYF. In DNA form, the CDR3 reads TGTGCCATCAGTGAGTTGGGACTAGCGAGTAGCACAGATACGCAGTATTTT.